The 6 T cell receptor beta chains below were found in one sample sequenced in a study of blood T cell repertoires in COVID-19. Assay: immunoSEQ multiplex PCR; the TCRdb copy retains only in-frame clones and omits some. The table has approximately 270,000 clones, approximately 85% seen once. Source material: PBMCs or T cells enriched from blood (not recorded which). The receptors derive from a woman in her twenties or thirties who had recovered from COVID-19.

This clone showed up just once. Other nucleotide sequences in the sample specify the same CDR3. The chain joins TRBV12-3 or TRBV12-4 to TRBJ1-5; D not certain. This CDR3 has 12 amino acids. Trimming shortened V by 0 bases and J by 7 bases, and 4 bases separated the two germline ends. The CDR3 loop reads CASSLARQPQHF. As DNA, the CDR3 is TGTGCCAGCAGTTTAGCGCGGCAGCCCCAGCATTTT.

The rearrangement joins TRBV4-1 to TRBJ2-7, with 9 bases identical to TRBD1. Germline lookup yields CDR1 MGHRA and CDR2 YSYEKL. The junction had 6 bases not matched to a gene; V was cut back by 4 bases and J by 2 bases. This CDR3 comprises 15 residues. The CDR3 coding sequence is TGCGCCAGCAGCCGCCGGACAGGGGAGGCCTACGAGCAGTACTTC. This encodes CASSRRTGEAYEQYF.

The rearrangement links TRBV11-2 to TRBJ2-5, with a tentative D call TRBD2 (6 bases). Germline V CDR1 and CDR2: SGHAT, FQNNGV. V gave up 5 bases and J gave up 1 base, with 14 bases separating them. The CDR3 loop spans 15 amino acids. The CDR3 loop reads CASSIRGLSQETQYF. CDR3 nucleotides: TGTGCCAGCAGCATCCGGGGACTCTCCCAAGAGACCCAGTACTTC.

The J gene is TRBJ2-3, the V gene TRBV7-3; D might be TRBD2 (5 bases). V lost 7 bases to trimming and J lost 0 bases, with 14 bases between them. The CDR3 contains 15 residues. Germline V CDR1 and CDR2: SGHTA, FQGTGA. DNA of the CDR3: TGTGCCAGCACCCTATCGGGGTCTAGCACAGATACGCAGTATTTT. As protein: CASTLSGSSTDTQYF.

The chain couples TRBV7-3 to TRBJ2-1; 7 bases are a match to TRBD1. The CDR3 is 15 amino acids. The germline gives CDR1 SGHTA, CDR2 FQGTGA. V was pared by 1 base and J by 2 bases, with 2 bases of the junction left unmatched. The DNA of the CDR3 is TGTGCCAGCAGCTTAAACAGGGGCACCTACAATGAGCAGTTCTTC. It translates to CASSLNRGTYNEQFF.

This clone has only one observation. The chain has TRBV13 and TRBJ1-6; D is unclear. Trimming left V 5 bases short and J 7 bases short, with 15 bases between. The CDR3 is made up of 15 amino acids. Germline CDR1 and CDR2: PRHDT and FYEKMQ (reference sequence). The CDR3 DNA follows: TGTGCCAGCAGCCCGAGAGGAGGGATCAATTCACCCCTCCACTTT. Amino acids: CASSPRGGINSPLHF.